This record concerns one TCR beta chain sequence. Read sequence stops 3 residues before the CDR3 end, and the germline J gene provides the missing end. Looked up from germline, CDR1 is DFQATT and CDR2 is SNEGSKA (reference sequence). V was clipped by 2 bases and J by 3 bases; unmatched bases: 4. The CDR3 runs to 13 residues. The data are from a study of T cells in women clearing cervical HPV infection. Study background: HLA type could not be excluded as a confounder.

Data came from immunoSEQ multiplex PCR; TCRdb stores just in-frame clones and leaves some out. The table for this sample gives some 31,000 clones. This chain uses TRBV20-1 with TRBJ2-7; 7 bases align to TRBD1. The sequencing input was blood buffy coat. This receptor was obtained from a woman aged 18 to 75 with a cervical HPV16 infection that either progressed to CIN3+ or cleared (not recorded which). CDR3 loop: CSARPTGYYEQYF. CDR3 bases read: TGCAGTGCTAGACCGACAGGGTACTACGAG.